This T cell receptor beta chain was sequenced for a study of cytotoxic CD8 clonotypes in ibrutinib-treated CLL. Whole-study context: Researchers reported over 9 relapsed/refractory and over 14 treatment-naive patients, about 17 of them IGHV unmutated. Responses: some 25 partial, 2 complete; after median around 70 months, around 14 stayed remitted, around twelve progressed. Notes on the study in general: In comparison with age-matched healthy donors, baseline clonality was higher and tracked circulating CD8+ T-cell counts.

Data came from immunoSEQ multiplex PCR; TCRdb stores just in-frame clones and leaves some out. Here the sample spans about 140,000 clones, more than 75% being singletons. To note about this clone: Its target is not known.

This CDR3 is built from 12 residues. Trimming pared 6 bases from V and 7 bases from J, leaving 9 bases between. Looked up from germline, CDR1 is MNHEY and CDR2 is SVGAGI. The TCR originated in a human donor with chronic lymphocytic leukemia. The sequences come from PBMCs, collected after 24 months of ibrutinib treatment. The J gene is TRBJ2-2, the V gene TRBV6-5; D not certain. The CDR3 reads CASRPQYGELFF. CDR3 in DNA: TGTGCCAGCAGACCCCAGTACGGGGAGCTGTTTTTT.